This entry lists 4 T cell receptor beta chains sequenced from one sample in a study of blood T cell repertoires in COVID-19. Generated by immunoSEQ multiplex PCR, the TCRdb table keeps only in-frame clones and is missing some. The sample yields tens of thousands of clones, about 86% seen once. Sequenced input: peripheral blood. Source of these receptors: a human donor in a cohort sampled during active COVID-19.

The V and J genes are TRBV25-1 and TRBJ1-1; no clear D gene. With 3 bases removed from V and 7 bases from J, the gap between germline ends came to 18 bases. CDR1 is MGHDK and CDR2 is SYGVNS in the germline V gene. CDR3 length: 15 amino acids. The CDR3 protein is CASSERLRDTGEAFF. As DNA, the CDR3 is TGTGCCAGCAGTGAGCGCCTCAGAGATACGGGTGAAGCTTTCTTT.

The chain employs TRBV27 and TRBJ2-7; D possibly corresponds to TRBD1 (5 bases). The germline gives CDR1 MNHEY, CDR2 SMNVEV (reference sequence). Deletions cut 3 bases from V and 2 bases from J, with 8 bases between. The CDR3 sequence is 13 residues long. The CDR3 loop is CASSLTVTYEQYF. Written as DNA, the CDR3 is TGTGCCAGCAGTTTGACAGTTACCTACGAGCAGTACTTC.

The chain recombines TRBV24-1 with TRBJ2-5, with a possible D match to TRBD1 (6 bases). The CDR3 contains 15 residues. V lost 0 bases and J lost 2, with 9 bases in between. Germline V gives CDR1 KGHDR, CDR2 SFDVKD. The CDR3 DNA follows: TGTGCCACCAGTGATTTGCTACAGGGTCAAGAGACCCAGTACTTC. This sequence encodes CATSDLLQGQETQYF.

This chain joins TRBV3-1 (or the pseudogene TRBV3-2) and TRBJ2-7; 8 bases match TRBD1. The CDR3 extends over 15 amino acids. V was clipped by 4 bases and J by 1 base; unmatched bases: 6. Germline CDR1 and CDR2: LGHDT and YNNKEL (reference sequence). CDR3 DNA: TGTGCCAGCAGCCTCCGGGACAGGAGTTCCTACGAGCAGTACTTC. Its translation is CASSLRDRSSYEQYF.